Reported below is one T cell receptor (beta chain). Patients at the Seattle site were enrolled during active infection and followed longitudinally. The CDR3 extends over 13 amino acids. Trimming removed 8 bases from V and 6 bases from J, with 14 bases in between. Germline V CDR1 and CDR2: MDHEN, SYDVKM. These data originate in a study of blood T cell repertoires in COVID-19. Across the study: Specimens from acute and convalescent COVID-19 originated in the United States, Italy and Spain. The cDNA or gDNA used as material had been derived from T cells, B-cell-depleted T cells, or PBMCs.

Only in-frame clones appear in the TCRdb table, and some are missing; sequencing was by immunoSEQ multiplex PCR. The top ten hold less than 35% of the sample, which has tens of thousands of clones, approximately 83% seen once. The genes are TRBV28 and TRBJ2-4; a possible D gene is TRBD1 (6 bases). Input material: peripheral blood. The receptor was isolated from a woman at least 80 years old with COVID-19, enrolled during active disease. As DNA, the CDR3 is TGTGCCAGCTCCCCCGGCAGGGGAAACATTCAGTACTTC. Amino acid sequence: CASSPGRGNIQYF.